The 22 T cell receptor beta chains presented below share a single source sample, sequenced in a study of blood T cell repertoires in COVID-19. Measured with immunoSEQ multiplex PCR; TCRdb has only the in-frame clones, and not every one. Here the sample spans 110,000 to 150,000 clones, roughly 80% being singletons. The sample taken for sequencing was peripheral blood. The receptors stem from a man in his forties or fifties with active or convalescent COVID-19.

This chain joins TRBV6-1 and TRBJ2-4, with 8 bases aligning to TRBD2. This CDR3 is 20 amino acids long. Germline V gene lookup returns CDR1 MNHNS and CDR2 SASEGT. Germline trimming cut 2 bases from V and 0 bases from J; bases unmatched to any gene: 15. The CDR3 region has the DNA TGTGCCAGCAGTGAAACCTCGGGCGGGAGGTCCGTTATAGCCAAAAACATTCAGTACTTC. Amino acid sequence: CASSETSGGRSVIAKNIQYF.

The V and J genes are TRBV5-1 and TRBJ2-5, with D possibly TRBD2 on 6 matching bases. Germline V gene lookup returns CDR1 SGHRS and CDR2 YFSETQ. V lost 3 bases and J 2 bases, leaving 11 bases between the germline ends. The CDR3 sequence is 14 residues long. CDR3 sequence reads: CASSSQAGQETQYF. For the CDR3, the DNA is TGCGCCAGCAGCTCCCAGGCGGGACAAGAGACCCAGTACTTC.

CDR3 in DNA: TGTGCCACCTCGGGACAGCCGGACACTGAAGCTTTCTTT. The encoded protein is CATSGQPDTEAFF. This chain uses TRBV10-3 with TRBJ1-1; 7 positions agree with TRBD1. Unmatched junction bases numbered 8, after V lost 10 bases and J lost 3 bases. The CDR3 contains 13 residues. CDR1 is ENHRY, CDR2 SYGVKD, per germline.

This sequence joins TRBV4-1 and TRBJ2-1; 7 nucleotides line up with TRBD1. The length of the CDR3 is 16 residues. V was clipped by 0 bases and J by 0 bases; unmatched bases: 2. Germline values: CDR1 MGHRA, CDR2 YSYEKL. The CDR3, as DNA: TGCGCCAGCAGCCAAGATAAGGGGGCCTCCTACAATGAGCAGTTCTTC. Encoded protein: CASSQDKGASYNEQFF.

This chain joins TRBV29-1 and TRBJ1-2; the D gene is possibly TRBD1 (6 bases). The V gene lost 6 bases and the J gene lost 4 bases, with 12 bases spanning the gap. Germline values: CDR1 SQVTM, CDR2 ANQGSEA. The CDR3 covers 12 residues. CDR3 protein: CSVTRQAYGYTF. The CDR3 DNA is TGCAGCGTGACAAGACAGGCCTATGGCTACACCTTC.

A single count supports this clone. The chain uses TRBV23-1 and TRBJ1-4, with 7 bases that match TRBD1. TRBV23-1 is an ORF; its function is uncertain. There are 14 residues in the CDR3. The V and J ends lost 9 bases and 5 bases, in that order; junction bases with no gene match: 9. CDR3 in amino acids: CARHLQGMNEKLFF. The CDR3 DNA follows: TGCGCCAGACACTTACAGGGGATGAATGAAAAACTGTTTTTT.

This clone was found a few times. The chain links TRBV28 to TRBJ2-7, with D tentatively TRBD2 (5 bases). V gave up 5 bases and J gave up 2 bases, with 22 bases separating them. The CDR3 loop spans 17 amino acids. CDR1 is MDHEN, CDR2 SYDVKM, per germline. For the CDR3, the DNA is TGTGCCAGCAGTCCACTTAGCCCCCGGGTGAGGGCCTACGAGCAGTACTTC. Translation: CASSPLSPRVRAYEQYF. Full variable domain (outside the CDR3, taken from reference TRBV28 and TRBJ2-7): DVKVTQSSRYLVKRTGEKVFLECVQDMDHENMFWYRQDPGLGLRLIYFSYDVKMKEKGDIPEGYSVSREKKERFSLILESASTNQTSMYLCASSPLSPRVRAYEQYFGPGTRLTVT.

The chain links TRBV28 to TRBJ1-5, with D tentatively TRBD1 (5 bases). CDR1 and CDR2 from the germline V gene are MDHEN and SYDVKM. V lost 5 bases and J 7 bases, leaving 15 bases between the germline ends. The CDR3 is 14 amino acids. For the CDR3, the DNA is TGTGCCAGCAGTCGTACAGGTTCGGGCCAGCCCCAGCATTTT. Protein: CASSRTGSGQPQHF.

This clone turned up a few times. V gene TRBV6-9 combines with J gene TRBJ1-4; TRBD1 matches 10 bases. V lost 2 bases, J lost 8 bases, and 5 bases stayed unmatched. CDR3 size: 15 residues. Germline values: CDR1 MNHGY, CDR2 SVAAGI. The CDR3 bases are TGTGCCAGCAGTTATACGACAGGGGGCTACGAAAAACTGTTTTTT. Translated, it gives CASSYTTGGYEKLFF.

The chain uses TRBV28 and TRBJ2-3; D unclear. Per the germline V gene, CDR1 is MDHEN and CDR2 is SYDVKM. CDR3 length: 13 amino acids. With 2 bases removed from V and 0 bases from J, the gap between germline ends came to 3 bases. The CDR3 DNA follows: TGTGCCAGCAGTTTAGGCAGCACAGATACGCAGTATTTT. It specifies CASSLGSTDTQYF.

This clone was seen just once. This chain joins TRBV9 and TRBJ1-3; D possibly corresponds to TRBD1 (6 bases). Germline V gene sequence: CDR1 SGDLS, CDR2 YYNGEE. Deletions cut 3 bases from V and 4 bases from J, with 20 bases between. The CDR3 has 17 residues. For the CDR3, the DNA is TGTGCCAGCAGCGCACCCTTAGGGGGGGCAAACGGAAACACCATATATTTT. It yields the protein CASSAPLGGANGNTIYF.

This chain links TRBV30 with TRBJ1-1; 7 bases fit TRBD1. The germline V gene encodes CDR1 GTSNPN and CDR2 SVGIG (reference sequence). V shed 3 bases, J shed 3 bases, and the junction held 4 bases outside the gene matches. This CDR3 has 13 residues. Written as DNA, the CDR3 is TGTGCCTGGAGGTCAAGGGGGCACACTGAAGCTTTCTTT. Translation gives CAWRSRGHTEAFF.

V usage is TRBV5-1 and J usage is TRBJ2-7; 12 nucleotides align to TRBD1. This CDR3 has 16 amino acids. Trimming at V came to 0 bases and at J to 4 bases, leaving 5 bases not matched to a gene. Germline CDR1 is SGHRS and CDR2 is YFSETQ. CDR3 protein: CASSLGGQGAGYEQYF. CDR3 DNA sequence: TGCGCCAGCAGCTTGGGGGGACAGGGGGCTGGTTACGAGCAGTACTTC.

Concerning this clone: A much larger clone differs from this one at a single base, so this may be a read error. V gene TRBV5-4 combines with J gene TRBJ2-1; TRBD2 matches at 13 bases. J lost 4 bases, V lost 4 bases, and 2 bases had no gene match. Per the germline V gene, CDR1 is SGHNT and CDR2 is YYREEE (reference sequence). The CDR3 length is 15 residues. CDR3 protein: CASSPGLAGYNEQFF. As DNA, the CDR3 is TGTGCCAGCAGCCCGGGACTAGCGGGATACAATGAGCAGTTCTTC. The full variable domain, completed using reference TRBV5-4 and TRBJ2-1, is ETGVTQSPTHLIKTRGQQVTLRCSSQSGHNTVSWYQQALGQGPQFIFQYYREEENGRGNFPPRFSGLQFPNYSSELNVNALELDDSALYLCASSPGLAGYNEQFFGPGTRLTVL.

The chain employs TRBV10-1 and TRBJ1-4; D is ambiguous. V was cut by 0 bases and J by 0 bases, with 5 bases left in between. Per the germline V gene, CDR1 is WNHNN and CDR2 is SYGVQD (reference sequence). The CDR3 is 15 residues long. Here the CDR3 DNA reads TGCGCCAGCAGTGAGTCGAGGACAACTAATGAAAAACTGTTTTTT. It codes for CASSESRTTNEKLFF.

This rearrangement joins TRBV29-1 to TRBJ2-3; 10 positions agree with TRBD2. Germline loops: CDR1 SQVTM, CDR2 ANQGSEA. CDR3 length: 17 residues. J lost 3 bases, V lost 1 base, and 10 bases had no gene match. The CDR3 here is CSVEVVRTSGLTDTQYF. The CDR3 coding sequence is TGCAGCGTTGAAGTCGTTAGGACTAGCGGCTTAACAGATACGCAGTATTTT.

The chain couples TRBV28 to TRBJ2-4; the D gene is possibly TRBD2 (5 bases). The CDR3 has 13 amino acids. Trimming removed 6 bases at V and 9 bases at J, with 15 bases between. In germline, CDR1 is MDHEN, CDR2 SYDVKM. CDR3 sequence: CASRGGLWGIQYF. The CDR3 DNA reads as TGTGCCAGCAGGGGCGGGTTATGGGGCATTCAGTACTTC.

The V and J genes are TRBV7-2 and TRBJ2-7; TRBD1 agrees at 10 bases. Germline V lookup: CDR1 SGHTA, CDR2 FQGNSA. The CDR3 sequence is 14 residues long. After removal of 5 bases from V and 3 bases from J, the junction contained 4 bases not matched to a gene. Written as DNA, the CDR3 is TGTGCCAGCAGCCTCCGGACAGGGGGCTACGAGCAGTACTTC. Translation gives CASSLRTGGYEQYF.

The CDR3 coding sequence is TGTGCCAGCAGGAACGGACAGGGCTACGAGCAGTACTTC. Encoded protein: CASRNGQGYEQYF. The chain carries TRBV6-5 and TRBJ2-7, with TRBD1 matching over 8 bases. CDR3 length: 13 residues. Germline lookup yields CDR1 MNHEY and CDR2 SVGAGI. V was pared by 6 bases and J by 3 bases, with 4 bases of the junction left unmatched.

The rearrangement links TRBV9 to TRBJ2-1; a weak D match, TRBD1 (5 bases). Trimming removed 3 bases at V and 8 bases at J, with 27 bases between. CDR3 length equals 18 residues. The germline V gene encodes CDR1 SGDLS and CDR2 YYNGEE. The CDR3 reads CASSAVLALGASIDEQFF. CDR3 bases: TGTGCCAGCAGCGCAGTTTTGGCACTTGGGGCGTCTATTGATGAGCAGTTCTTC.

The chain recombines TRBV5-4 with TRBJ2-7; 12 bases line up with TRBD2. The ends lost 4 bases at V and 4 bases at J; junction bases unmatched: 12. This CDR3 has 17 amino acids. CDR1 and CDR2 from the germline V gene are SGHNT and YYREEE (reference sequence). CDR3 coding DNA: TGTGCCAGCAGCAGACCTCTAGCGGGAGGGCCCCGATACGAGCAGTACTTC. Translation gives CASSRPLAGGPRYEQYF. The whole variable domain, remainder taken from reference TRBV5-4 and TRBJ2-7, is ETGVTQSPTHLIKTRGQQVTLRCSSQSGHNTVSWYQQALGQGPQFIFQYYREEENGRGNFPPRFSGLQFPNYSSELNVNALELDDSALYLCASSRPLAGGPRYEQYFGPGTRLTVT.

This clone appeared a few times. The rearrangement joins TRBV6-1 to TRBJ1-4; the D is unclear. Germline CDR1 reads MNHNS; CDR2 reads SASEGT. Trimming took 0 bases from V and 7 from J, leaving 15 bases between them. CDR3 length: 16 residues. The CDR3 coding sequence is TGTGCCAGCAGTGAAGCAGGGCTTCTGGCGGGTGAAAAACTGTTTTTT. Translating it yields CASSEAGLLAGEKLFF.